The subject of this entry is one T cell receptor beta chain. The data are from a study of cytomegalovirus exposure and HLA in healthy donors. Both 60 Vbeta primers and 13 Jbeta primers went into the PCR. Method: immunoSEQ multiplex PCR; TCRdb's copy keeps in-frame clones and lacks some. The repertoire consists of around 130,000 clones, with 75% to 85% occurring once and the leading ten covering 2.5% to 3.5%. This CDR3 spans 17 amino acids. V lost 2 bases, J lost 9 bases, and 10 bases stayed unmatched. CDR1 and CDR2 (germline): MGHDK, SYGVNS. The sequence derives from a male donor in good health and CMV-seronegative. Sequencing input: PBMCs. The rearrangement links TRBV25-1 to TRBJ2-1, with 13 bases that match TRBD2. In DNA form, the CDR3 reads TGTGCCAGCAGTGAACCTACTAGCGGGAGGGACGCGGCTGAGCAGTTCTTC. Protein sequence: CASSEPTSGRDAAEQFF.